Sequencing of this T cell receptor (beta chain) was carried out in a study of T-cell memory formation after mild COVID-19. Study-wide context: Largely donor-specific TCR clusters were found. Findings and limits, study-wide: Shrinking CD4+ clones were chiefly CM and EM; CD8+ ones were chiefly EMRA. Confirmation was lacking for SARS-CoV-2 specificity of second-wave clones that peaked on day 37.

Trimming at V came to 5 bases and at J to 3 bases, leaving 7 bases not matched to a gene. CDR1 is SGHRS and CDR2 is YFSETQ in the germline V gene. This CDR3 has 14 amino acids. TCR alpha and TCR beta cDNA libraries carrying sample barcodes and UMIs were produced by 5'RACE using constant-segment primers. TCRdb re-called the 5' RACE reads through MiXCR, storing one row per CDR3 protein. The sample records roughly 350,000 distinct CDR3 sequences, about 13% being singletons. On this clonotype: Antigen unknown.

This TCR was sampled from a young man who had mild COVID-19 (a few samples of this study predate the infection). Cell type and time point are not known. The J gene is TRBJ2-7, the V gene TRBV5-1; 8 nucleotides agree with TRBD2. The sequencing input was PBMCs or a T cell subset sorted from them (not recorded which). The CDR3 DNA is TGCGCCAGCAGTCGCGGGGGGACGGACTACGAGCAGTACTTC. Translated: CASSRGGTDYEQYF.